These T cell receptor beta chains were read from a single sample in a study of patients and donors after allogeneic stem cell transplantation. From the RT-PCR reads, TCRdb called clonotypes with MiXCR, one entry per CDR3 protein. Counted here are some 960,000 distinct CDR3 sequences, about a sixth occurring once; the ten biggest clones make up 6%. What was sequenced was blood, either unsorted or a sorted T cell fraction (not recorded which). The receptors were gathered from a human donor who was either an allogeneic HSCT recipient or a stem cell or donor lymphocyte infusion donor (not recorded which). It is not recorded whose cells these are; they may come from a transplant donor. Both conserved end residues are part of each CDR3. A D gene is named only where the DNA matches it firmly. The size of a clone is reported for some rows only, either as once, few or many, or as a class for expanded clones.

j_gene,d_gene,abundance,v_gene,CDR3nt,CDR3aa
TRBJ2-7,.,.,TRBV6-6,TGTGCCAGCAGTTCCATGTGGGCGCCACAGTACTTC,CASSSMWAPQYF
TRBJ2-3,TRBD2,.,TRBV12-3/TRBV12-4,TGTGCCAGCAGCACGAGCGGGGGGGCCGGAGGCACAGATACGCAGTATTTT,CASSTSGGAGGTDTQYF
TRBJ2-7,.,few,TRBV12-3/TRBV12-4,TGTGCCAGCAGTCCCCGAGAATCACGAAGGTGGCGTAGCTCCTACGAGCAGTACTTC,CASSPRESRRWRSSYEQYF
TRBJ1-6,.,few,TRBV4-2,TGTGCCAGCACCCGGGAGGTAGTGTATAATTCACCCCTCCACTTT,CASTREVVYNSPLHF
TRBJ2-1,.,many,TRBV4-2,TGTGCCAGCAGCACGGTGAGCACAGGGATTTCCTACAATGAGCAGTTCTTC,CASSTVSTGISYNEQFF
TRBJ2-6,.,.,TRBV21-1,TGTGCCAGCAGCAAAGAAAAGGGCCCTCCTGGGGCCAACGTCCTGACTTTC,CASSKEKGPPGANVLTF
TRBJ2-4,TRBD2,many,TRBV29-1,TGCAGCGTTGAATGGGGGGGGGACTTAGCCAAAAACATTCAGTACTTC,CSVEWGGDLAKNIQYF
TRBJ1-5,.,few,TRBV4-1,TGCGCCAGCAGCCAAGTAGGGAAGGGCCAGCCCCAGCATTTT,CASSQVGKGQPQHF
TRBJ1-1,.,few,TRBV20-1,TGCAGTGCTTTACAGGGATACACTGAAGCTTTCTTT,CSALQGYTEAFF
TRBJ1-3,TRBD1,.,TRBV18,TGTGCCAGCTCACCGCTCCTTATACAGGGGCCGTCTGGAAACACCATATATTTT,CASSPLLIQGPSGNTIYF
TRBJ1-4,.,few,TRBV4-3,TGCGCCAGCAGTCCGGGGAATGATGAAAAACTGTTTTTT,CASSPGNDEKLFF
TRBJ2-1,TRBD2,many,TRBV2,TGTGCCAGCAGCTACGGGGGGGGGGATGAGCAGTTCTTC,CASSYGGGDEQFF
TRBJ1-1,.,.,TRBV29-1,TGCAGCGTTGACCGGGATTCGAACACTGAAGCTTTCTTT,CSVDRDSNTEAFF
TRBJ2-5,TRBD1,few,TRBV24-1,TGTGCCACCAGTGATCAGGGACAGGGCCAAGAGACCCAGTACTTC,CATSDQGQGQETQYF
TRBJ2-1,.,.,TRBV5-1,TGCGCCAGCAGTTATGTGATGGGGGTCGAGGATGAGCAGTTCTTC,CASSYVMGVEDEQFF
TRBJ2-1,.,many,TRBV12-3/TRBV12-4,TGTGCCAGCAGGGTGGTATACAATGAGCAGTTCTTC,CASRVVYNEQFF
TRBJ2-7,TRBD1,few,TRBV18,TGTGCCAGCTCACCACCCGGGACAGGGGGCTCCTACGAGCAGTACTTC,CASSPPGTGGSYEQYF
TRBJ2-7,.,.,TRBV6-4,TGTGCCAGCAAGCGCGAGCAGTACTTC,CASKREQYF
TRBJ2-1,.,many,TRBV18,TGTGCCAGCTCACCCCGGGGAGGAGACAATGAGCAGTTCTTC,CASSPRGGDNEQFF
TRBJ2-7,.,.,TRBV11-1,TGTGCCAGCAGCCCCCCTGGGACAGCGGGGACCTACGAGCAGTACTTC,CASSPPGTAGTYEQYF
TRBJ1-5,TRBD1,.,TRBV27,TGTGCCAGCAGTTTAGGGACAGGGAATAACAATCAGCCCCAGCATTTT,CASSLGTGNNNQPQHF
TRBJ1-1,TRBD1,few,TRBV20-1,TGCAGTGCTAGACTCGGGACAGCTAAAGCTTTCTTT,CSARLGTAKAFF
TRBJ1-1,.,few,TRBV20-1,TGCAGTGCTGTGTCCGGTGGAAGGAACACTGAAGCTTTCTTT,CSAVSGGRNTEAFF
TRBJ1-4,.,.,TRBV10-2,TGCGCCAGCAGTGATTTACGTACTAATGAAAAACTGTTTTTT,CASSDLRTNEKLFF
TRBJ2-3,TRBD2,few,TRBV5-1,TGCGCCAGCAGCTTGGAAACAGCGGGAGTTTCATCAGATACGCAGTATTTT,CASSLETAGVSSDTQYF
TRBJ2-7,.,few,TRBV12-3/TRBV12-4,TGTGCCAGCAGGCCCCACGCGGGCTCCTACGAGCAGTACTTC,CASRPHAGSYEQYF
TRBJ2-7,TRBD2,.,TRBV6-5,TGTGCCAGCAGTTACCTCCAGGCTAGCGGGACCTACGAGCAGTACTTC,CASSYLQASGTYEQYF
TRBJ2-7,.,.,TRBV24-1,TGTGCCACCAGTGATTTGAAGTCGGGAGCCTACGAGCAGTACTTC,CATSDLKSGAYEQYF
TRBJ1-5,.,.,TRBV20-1,TGCAGTGCCCCTAGGATGGGGGCTAGTAGCAATCAGCCCCAGCATTTT,CSAPRMGASSNQPQHF
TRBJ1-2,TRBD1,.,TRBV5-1,TGCGCCAGCAGTACCCAGGGGGCTGGTGGCTACACCTTC,CASSTQGAGGYTF
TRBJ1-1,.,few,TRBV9,TGTGCCAGCAGCGCCGTCCCAGGGGAAGCTTTCTTT,CASSAVPGEAFF
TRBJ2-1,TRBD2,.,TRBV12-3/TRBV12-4,TGTGCCAGCAGTTTGGGCCGAGTTAGCGGGGGCCCTTTCGATGAGCAGTTCTTC,CASSLGRVSGGPFDEQFF
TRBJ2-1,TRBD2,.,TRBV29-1,TGCAGCGTACCCACTAGCGGGGGGGAGCAGTTCTTC,CSVPTSGGEQFF
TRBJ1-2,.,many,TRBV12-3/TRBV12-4,TGTGCGCAATTCGGGGCAGGGGACTATGGCTACACCTTC,CAQFGAGDYGYTF
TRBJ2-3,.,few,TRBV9,TGTGCCAGCAGCGTAGCGACCCGAAAAGATACGCAGTATTTT,CASSVATRKDTQYF
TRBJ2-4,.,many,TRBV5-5,TGTGCCAGCAGCTTCAGCCAGGGGGCCAAAAACATTCAGTACTTC,CASSFSQGAKNIQYF
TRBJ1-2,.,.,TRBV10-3,TGTGCCATCAGTGAAGGGCAAAGTAACTATGGCTACACCTTC,CAISEGQSNYGYTF
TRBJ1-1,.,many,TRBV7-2,TGTGCCAGCAGCTTAGACAGCCGGGTTGGAGCTTTCTTT,CASSLDSRVGAFF
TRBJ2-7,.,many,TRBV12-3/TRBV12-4,TGTGCCAGCAGAAGAGGACCCGGCTACGAGCAGTACTTC,CASRRGPGYEQYF
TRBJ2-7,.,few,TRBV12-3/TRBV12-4,TGTGCCAGCAGTTTAGCAGCAGGGTTAGGGGCCTACGAGCAGTACTTC,CASSLAAGLGAYEQYF
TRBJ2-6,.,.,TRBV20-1,TGCAGTGCTAGAGATCACCGTTTGGGATCTGGGGCCAACGTCCTGACTTTC,CSARDHRLGSGANVLTF
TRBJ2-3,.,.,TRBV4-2,TGTGCCAGCAGCGGGGATGTTAAGCAGGGAAAGAGTAGCACAGATACGCAGTATTTT,CASSGDVKQGKSSTDTQYF
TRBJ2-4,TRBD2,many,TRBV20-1,TGCAGTGGCGGGAGGGAGCCAGCCAAAAACATTCAGTACTTC,CSGGREPAKNIQYF
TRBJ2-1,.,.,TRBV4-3,TGCGCCAGCAGCCAAGATTTCGGACAGAGCAATGAGCAGTTCTTC,CASSQDFGQSNEQFF
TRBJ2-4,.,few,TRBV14,TGTGCCAGCAGCCTCAACGGTCTAGCCAAAAACATTCAGTACTTC,CASSLNGLAKNIQYF
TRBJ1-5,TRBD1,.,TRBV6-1,TGTGCCAGCACCTTGGGACAGAACCAGCCCCAGCATTTT,CASTLGQNQPQHF
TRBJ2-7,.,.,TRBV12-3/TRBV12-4,TGTGCCAGCAGTTTCCCGGACAGCAACGAGCAGTACTTC,CASSFPDSNEQYF
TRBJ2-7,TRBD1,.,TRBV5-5,TGTGCCAGCAGCCACTCCTCAGGGGGCGCGGGACGCGAGCAGTACTTC,CASSHSSGGAGREQYF
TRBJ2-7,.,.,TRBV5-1,TGCGCCAGCAGCTTGGGGGCACCTTCCTACGAGCAGTACTTC,CASSLGAPSYEQYF
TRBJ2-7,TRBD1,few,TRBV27,TGTGCCAGCAGTCAACAGACAGGGGGCTACGAGCAGTACTTC,CASSQQTGGYEQYF
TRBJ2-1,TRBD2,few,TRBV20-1,TGCAGTGCTCTTCTCCGGCGGGGGGGGGAGCAGTTCTTC,CSALLRRGGEQFF
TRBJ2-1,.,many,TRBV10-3,TGTGCCATCAGTGACCCGGGACGGAATGAGCAGTTCTTC,CAISDPGRNEQFF
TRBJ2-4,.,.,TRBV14,TGTGCCAGCAGCCAGGAACTAATGCCGGGACCCCTAAACAAAAACATTCAGTACTTC,CASSQELMPGPLNKNIQYF
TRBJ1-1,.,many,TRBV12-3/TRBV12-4,TGTGCCAGCAGTACCAGCTCTGAAGCTTTCTTT,CASSTSSEAFF
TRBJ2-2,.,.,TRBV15,TGTGCCACCAGCAGATGGACAGCGAACACCGGGGAGCTGTTTTTT,CATSRWTANTGELFF
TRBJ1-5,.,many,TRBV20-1,TGCAGTGCTAGTGGGGGCAATCAGCCCCAGCATTTT,CSASGGNQPQHF
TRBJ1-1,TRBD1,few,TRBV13,TGTGCCAGCTGCCTTAACCGGGACAGCAACAACATGAACACTGAAGCTTTCTTT,CASCLNRDSNNMNTEAFF
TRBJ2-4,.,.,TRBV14,TGTGCCAGCAGCCCAGAATCAGTGGAACTAGCCAAAAACATTCAGTACTTC,CASSPESVELAKNIQYF
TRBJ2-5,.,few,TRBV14,TGTGCCAGCAGCCAAGAGTTCTGGCAAGAGACCCAGTACTTC,CASSQEFWQETQYF